Sequencing of this TCR beta chain was carried out in a study of T cell responses to AZD1222 COVID-19 vaccine. In the study overall: Second doses that came at about 4 or about 12 weeks were put together. General study findings and limits: The sample set comprised mostly white British donors with more females, and clonal diversity was possibly underestimated.

The CDR3 sequence is 10 residues long. Germline loops: CDR1 SGHDT, CDR2 YYEEEE. V lost 8 bases and J 8 bases, leaving 10 bases between the germline ends. TCRdb's copy holds only in-frame clones and misses some; the assay was immunoSEQ multiplex PCR. The sample consists of approximately 150,000 clones, roughly 90% of them appearing once. Only one count was recorded for this clone. What it binds is unknown. The genes are TRBV5-6 and TRBJ1-2; D gene unclear. Sequencing was performed on peripheral blood, taken on day 0 of AZD1222 vaccination. The TCR sequence derives from an adult in good health. In nucleotides, the CDR3 is TGTGCCAGTATCCAAATCGGCTACACCTTC. This codes for CASIQIGYTF.